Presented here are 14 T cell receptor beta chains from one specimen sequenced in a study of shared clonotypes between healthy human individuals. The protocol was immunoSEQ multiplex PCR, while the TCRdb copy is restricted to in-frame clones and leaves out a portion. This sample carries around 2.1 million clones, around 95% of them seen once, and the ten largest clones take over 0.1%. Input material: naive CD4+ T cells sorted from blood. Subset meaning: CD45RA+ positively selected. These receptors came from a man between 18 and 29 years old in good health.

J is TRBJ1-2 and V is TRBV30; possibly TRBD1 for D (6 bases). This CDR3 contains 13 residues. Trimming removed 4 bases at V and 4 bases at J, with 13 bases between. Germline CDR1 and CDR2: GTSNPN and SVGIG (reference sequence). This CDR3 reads CAWTSGTSYGYTF. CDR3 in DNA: TGTGCCTGGACCAGCGGGACAAGCTATGGCTACACCTTC.

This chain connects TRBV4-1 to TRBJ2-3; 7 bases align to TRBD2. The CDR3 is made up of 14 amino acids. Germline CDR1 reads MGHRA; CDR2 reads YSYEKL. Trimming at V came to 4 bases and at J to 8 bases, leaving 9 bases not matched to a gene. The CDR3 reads CASSPRTSSGTQYF. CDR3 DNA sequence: TGCGCCAGCAGCCCCCGGACTAGTTCCGGTACGCAGTATTTT.

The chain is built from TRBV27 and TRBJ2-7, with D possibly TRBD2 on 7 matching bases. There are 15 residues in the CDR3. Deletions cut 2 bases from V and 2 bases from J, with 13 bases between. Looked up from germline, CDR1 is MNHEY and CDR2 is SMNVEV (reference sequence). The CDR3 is CASSLGGGATYEQYF. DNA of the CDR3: TGTGCCAGCAGTTTAGGGGGGGGCGCGACCTACGAGCAGTACTTC.

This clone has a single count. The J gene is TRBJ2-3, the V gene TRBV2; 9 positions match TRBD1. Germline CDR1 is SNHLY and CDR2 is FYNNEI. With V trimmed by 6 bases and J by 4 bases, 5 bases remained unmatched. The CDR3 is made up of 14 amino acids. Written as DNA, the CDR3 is TGTGCCAGCAGAGGAGGACAGGGGCCAGATACGCAGTATTTT. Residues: CASRGGQGPDTQYF. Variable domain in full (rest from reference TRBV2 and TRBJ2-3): EPEVTQTPSHQVTQMGQEVILRCVPISNHLYFYWYRQILGQKVEFLVSFYNNEISEKSEIFDDQFSVERPDGSNFTLKIRSTKLEDSAMYFCASRGGQGPDTQYFGPGTRLTVL.

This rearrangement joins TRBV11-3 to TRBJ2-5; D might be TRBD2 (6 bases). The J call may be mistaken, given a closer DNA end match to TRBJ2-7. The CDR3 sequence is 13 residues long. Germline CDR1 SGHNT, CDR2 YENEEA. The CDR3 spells CASSFGTPYEQYF. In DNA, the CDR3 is TGTGCCAGCAGCTTCGGGACTCCCTACGAGCAGTACTTC.

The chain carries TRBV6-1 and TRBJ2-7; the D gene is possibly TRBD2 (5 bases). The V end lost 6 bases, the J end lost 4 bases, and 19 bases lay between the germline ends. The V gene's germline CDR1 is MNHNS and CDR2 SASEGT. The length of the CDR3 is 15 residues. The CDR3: CASRYSAQIAYEQYF. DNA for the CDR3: TGTGCCAGCAGGTATAGCGCCCAAATCGCATACGAGCAGTACTTC.

CDR3 residues: CASGPGTFQETQYF. In DNA form, the CDR3 reads TGTGCCAGCGGCCCCGGGACTTTTCAAGAGACCCAGTACTTC. The chain is built from TRBV6-1 and TRBJ2-5, with D perhaps matching TRBD2 (6 bases). CDR1 is MNHNS and CDR2 is SASEGT in the germline V gene. The CDR3 spans 14 residues. V was pared by 8 bases and J by 2 bases, with 15 bases between.

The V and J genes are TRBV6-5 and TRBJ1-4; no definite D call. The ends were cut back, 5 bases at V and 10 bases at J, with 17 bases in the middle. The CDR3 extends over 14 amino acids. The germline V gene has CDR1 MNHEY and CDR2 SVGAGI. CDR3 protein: CASSRTEGSGKLFF. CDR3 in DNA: TGTGCCAGCAGTCGGACGGAAGGGAGCGGAAAACTGTTTTTT.

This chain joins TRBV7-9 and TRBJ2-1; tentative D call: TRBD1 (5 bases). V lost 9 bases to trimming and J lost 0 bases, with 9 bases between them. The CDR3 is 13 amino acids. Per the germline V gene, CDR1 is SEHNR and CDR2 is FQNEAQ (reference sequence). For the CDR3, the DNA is TGTGCCAGTGGACACTTCTCCTACAATGAGCAGTTCTTC. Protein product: CASGHFSYNEQFF.

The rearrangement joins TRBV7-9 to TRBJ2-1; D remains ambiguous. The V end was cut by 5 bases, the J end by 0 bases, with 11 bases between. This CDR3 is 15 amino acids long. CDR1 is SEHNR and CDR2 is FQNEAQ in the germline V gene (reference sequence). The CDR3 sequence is CASSQLSSSYNEQFF. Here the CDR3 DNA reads TGTGCCAGCAGCCAACTCTCTAGCTCCTACAATGAGCAGTTCTTC.

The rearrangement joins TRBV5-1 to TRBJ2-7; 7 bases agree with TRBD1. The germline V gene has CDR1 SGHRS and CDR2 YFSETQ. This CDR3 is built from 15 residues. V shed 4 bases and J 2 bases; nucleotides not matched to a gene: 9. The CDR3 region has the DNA TGCGCCAGCAGCACTGGACAGGTTTCACCCTACGAGCAGTACTTC. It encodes CASSTGQVSPYEQYF.

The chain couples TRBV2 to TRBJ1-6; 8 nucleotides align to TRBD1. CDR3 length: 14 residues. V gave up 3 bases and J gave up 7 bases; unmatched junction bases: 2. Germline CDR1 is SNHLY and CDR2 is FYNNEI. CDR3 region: CASSDRGQNSPLHF. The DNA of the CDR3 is TGTGCCAGCAGTGACAGGGGGCAAAATTCACCCCTCCACTTT.

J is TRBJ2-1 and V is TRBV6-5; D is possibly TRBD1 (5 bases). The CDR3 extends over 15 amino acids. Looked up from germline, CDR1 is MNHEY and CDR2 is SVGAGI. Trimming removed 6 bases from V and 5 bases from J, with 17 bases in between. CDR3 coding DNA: TGTGCCAGCAGGCTTTCTAGGGTGGGGCACAATGAGCAGTTCTTC. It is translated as CASRLSRVGHNEQFF.

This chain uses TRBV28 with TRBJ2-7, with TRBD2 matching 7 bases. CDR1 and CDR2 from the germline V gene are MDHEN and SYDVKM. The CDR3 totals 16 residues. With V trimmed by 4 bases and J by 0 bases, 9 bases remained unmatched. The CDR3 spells CASSSPQRGSSYEQYF. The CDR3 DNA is TGTGCCAGCAGTTCTCCCCAGCGGGGCAGCTCCTACGAGCAGTACTTC.